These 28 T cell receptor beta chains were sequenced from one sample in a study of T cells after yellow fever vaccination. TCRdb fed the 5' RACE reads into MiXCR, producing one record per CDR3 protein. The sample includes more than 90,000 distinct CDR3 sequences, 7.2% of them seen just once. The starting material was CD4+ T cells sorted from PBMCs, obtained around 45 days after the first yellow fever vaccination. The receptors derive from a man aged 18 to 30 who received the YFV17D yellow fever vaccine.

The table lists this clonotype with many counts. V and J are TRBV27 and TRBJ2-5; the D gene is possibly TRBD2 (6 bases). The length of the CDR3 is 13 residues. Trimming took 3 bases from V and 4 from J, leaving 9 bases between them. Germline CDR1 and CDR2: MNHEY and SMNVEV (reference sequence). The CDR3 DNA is TGTGCCAGCAGTTTCCGGGACTTAGAGACCCAGTACTTC. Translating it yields CASSFRDLETQYF.

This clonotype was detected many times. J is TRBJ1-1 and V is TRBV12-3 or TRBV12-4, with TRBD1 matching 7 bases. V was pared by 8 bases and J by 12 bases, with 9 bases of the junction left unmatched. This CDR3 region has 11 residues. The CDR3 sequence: CASGQEGSTFF. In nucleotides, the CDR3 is TGTGCCAGCGGACAGGAGGGTTCAACTTTCTTT.

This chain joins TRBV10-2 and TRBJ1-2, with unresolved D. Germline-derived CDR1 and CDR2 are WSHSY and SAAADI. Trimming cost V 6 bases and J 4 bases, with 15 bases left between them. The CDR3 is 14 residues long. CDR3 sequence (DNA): TGCGCCAGCAGCGCACGGAACTTTGGCTATGGCTACACCTTC. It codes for CASSARNFGYGYTF.

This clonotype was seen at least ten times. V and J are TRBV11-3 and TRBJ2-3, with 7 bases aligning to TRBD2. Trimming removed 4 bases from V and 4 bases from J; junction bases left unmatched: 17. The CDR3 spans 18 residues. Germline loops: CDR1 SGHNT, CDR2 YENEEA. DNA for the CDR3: TGTGCCAGCAGCTCGGGAGTGGGGGGGGGAAGGGGCGCAGATACGCAGTATTTT. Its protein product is CASSSGVGGGRGADTQYF.

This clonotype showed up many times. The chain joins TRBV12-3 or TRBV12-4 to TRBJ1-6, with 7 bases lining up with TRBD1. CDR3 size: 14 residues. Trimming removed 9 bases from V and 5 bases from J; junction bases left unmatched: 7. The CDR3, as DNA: TGTGCCAGTCTATCCGGGACAGATAATTCACCCCTCCACTTT. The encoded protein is CASLSGTDNSPLHF.

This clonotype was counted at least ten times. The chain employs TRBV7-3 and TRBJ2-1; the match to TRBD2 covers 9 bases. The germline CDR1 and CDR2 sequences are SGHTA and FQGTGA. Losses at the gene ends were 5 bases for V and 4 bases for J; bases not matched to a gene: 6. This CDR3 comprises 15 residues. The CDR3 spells CASSALAGAYNEQFF. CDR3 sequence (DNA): TGTGCCAGCAGCGCGTTAGCGGGGGCTTACAATGAGCAGTTCTTC. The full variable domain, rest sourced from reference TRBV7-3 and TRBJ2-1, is GAGVSQTPSNKVTEKGKYVELRCDPISGHTALYWYRQSLGQGPEFLIYFQGTGAADDSGLPNDRFFAVRPEGSVSTLKIQRTERGDSAVYLCASSALAGAYNEQFFGPGTRLTVL.

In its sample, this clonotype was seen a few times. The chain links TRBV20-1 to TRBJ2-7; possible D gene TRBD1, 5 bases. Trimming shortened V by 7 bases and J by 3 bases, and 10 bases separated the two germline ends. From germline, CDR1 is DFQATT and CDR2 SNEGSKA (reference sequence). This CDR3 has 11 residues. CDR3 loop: CSVRRGYEQYV. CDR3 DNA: TGCAGTGTAAGAAGGGGCTACGAGCAGTACGTC.

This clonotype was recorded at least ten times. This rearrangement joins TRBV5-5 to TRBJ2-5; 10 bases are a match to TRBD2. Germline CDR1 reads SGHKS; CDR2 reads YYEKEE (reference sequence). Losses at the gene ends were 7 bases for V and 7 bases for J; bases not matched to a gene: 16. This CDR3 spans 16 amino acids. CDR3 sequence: CASLLGMTSGSRTQYF. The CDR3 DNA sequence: TGTGCCAGCCTCCTGGGTATGACTAGCGGGTCGCGGACCCAGTACTTC. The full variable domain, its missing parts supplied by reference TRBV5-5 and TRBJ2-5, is DAGVTQSPTHLIKTRGQQVTLRCSPISGHKSVSWYQQVLGQGPQFIFQYYEKEERGRGNFPDRFSARQFPNYSSELNVNALLLGDSALYLCASLLGMTSGSRTQYFGPGTRLLVL.

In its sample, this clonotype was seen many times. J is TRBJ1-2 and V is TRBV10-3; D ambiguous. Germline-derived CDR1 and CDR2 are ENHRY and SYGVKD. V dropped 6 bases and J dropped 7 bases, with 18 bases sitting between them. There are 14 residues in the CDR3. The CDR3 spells CAIRSTVNDGGYTF. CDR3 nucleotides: TGTGCCATCAGAAGCACAGTAAACGACGGTGGCTACACCTTC.

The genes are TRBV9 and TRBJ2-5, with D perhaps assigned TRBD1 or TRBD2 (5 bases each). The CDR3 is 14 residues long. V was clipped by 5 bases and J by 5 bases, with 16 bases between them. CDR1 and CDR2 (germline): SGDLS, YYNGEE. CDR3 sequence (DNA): TGTGCCAGCAGTACCGGGTCGGGACGGGAGACCCAGTACTTC. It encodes CASSTGSGRETQYF.

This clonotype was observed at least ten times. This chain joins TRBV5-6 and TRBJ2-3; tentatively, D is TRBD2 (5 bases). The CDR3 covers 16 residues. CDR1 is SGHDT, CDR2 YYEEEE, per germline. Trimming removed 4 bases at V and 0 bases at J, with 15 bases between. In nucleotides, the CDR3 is TGTGCCAGCAGCGATGCCGGACTTACTAGCACAGATACGCAGTATTTT. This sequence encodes CASSDAGLTSTDTQYF.

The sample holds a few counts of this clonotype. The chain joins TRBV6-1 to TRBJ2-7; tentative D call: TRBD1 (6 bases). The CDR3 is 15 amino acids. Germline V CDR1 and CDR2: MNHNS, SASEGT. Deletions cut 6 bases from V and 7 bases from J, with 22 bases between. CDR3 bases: TGTGCCAGCAGCAAGGAAGGGACACCCCTTAGGGAGCAGTACGTC. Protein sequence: CASSKEGTPLREQYV.

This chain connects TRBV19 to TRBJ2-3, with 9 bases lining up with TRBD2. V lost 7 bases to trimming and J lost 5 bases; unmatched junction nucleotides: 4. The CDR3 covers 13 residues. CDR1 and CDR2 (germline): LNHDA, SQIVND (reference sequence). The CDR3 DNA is TGTGCCAGTATTGCGGGGGGGGAAGATACGCAGTATTTT. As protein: CASIAGGEDTQYF.

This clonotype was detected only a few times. The CDR3 coding sequence is TGTGCCAGCAGCGTTAGCGGGGGGGCAAGTCCCTACGAGCAGTACGTC. As protein: CASSVSGGASPYEQYV. The V call is TRBV7-2, the J call TRBJ2-7; 11 positions match TRBD2. CDR1 is SGHTA, CDR2 FQGNSA, per germline. The CDR3 loop spans 16 amino acids. V shed 5 bases and J 2 bases; nucleotides not matched to a gene: 8.

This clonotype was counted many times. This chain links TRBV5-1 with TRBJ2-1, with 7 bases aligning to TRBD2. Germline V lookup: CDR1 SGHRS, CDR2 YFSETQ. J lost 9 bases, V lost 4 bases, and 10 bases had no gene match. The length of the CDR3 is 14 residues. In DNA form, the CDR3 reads TGCGCCAGCAGCGCGTCCTGGGGGGGGTTTGAGCAGTTCTTC. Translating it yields CASSASWGGFEQFF.

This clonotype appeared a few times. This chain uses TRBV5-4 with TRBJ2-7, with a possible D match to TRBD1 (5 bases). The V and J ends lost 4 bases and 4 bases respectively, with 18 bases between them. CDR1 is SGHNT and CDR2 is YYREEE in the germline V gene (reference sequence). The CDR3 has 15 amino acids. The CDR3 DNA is TGTGCCAGCAGCCCCAGCCCAAGCGACAGTTACGAGCAGTACTTC. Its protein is CASSPSPSDSYEQYF.

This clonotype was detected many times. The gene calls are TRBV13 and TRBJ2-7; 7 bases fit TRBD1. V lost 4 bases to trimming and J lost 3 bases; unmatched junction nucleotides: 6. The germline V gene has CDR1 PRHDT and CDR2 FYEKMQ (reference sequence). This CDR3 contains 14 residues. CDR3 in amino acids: CASSSGQMNYEQYV. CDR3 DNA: TGTGCCAGCAGCTCGGGACAGATGAACTACGAGCAGTACGTC.

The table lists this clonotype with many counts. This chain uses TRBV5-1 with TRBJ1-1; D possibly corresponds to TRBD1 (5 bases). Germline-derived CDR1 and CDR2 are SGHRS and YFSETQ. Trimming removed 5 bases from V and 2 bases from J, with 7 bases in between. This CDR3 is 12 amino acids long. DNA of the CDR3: TGCGCCAGCAGTAGGGACAACACTGAAGCTTTCTTT. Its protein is CASSRDNTEAFF.

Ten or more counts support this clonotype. CDR3 protein: CASSLEPLNEQYV. The CDR3 nucleotides are TGCGCCAGCAGCTTGGAGCCCCTCAACGAGCAGTACGTC. The chain couples TRBV5-1 to TRBJ2-7; no firm D call. V lost 0 bases to trimming and J lost 5 bases, with 9 bases between them. CDR1 and CDR2 (germline): SGHRS, YFSETQ. The CDR3 runs to 13 residues.

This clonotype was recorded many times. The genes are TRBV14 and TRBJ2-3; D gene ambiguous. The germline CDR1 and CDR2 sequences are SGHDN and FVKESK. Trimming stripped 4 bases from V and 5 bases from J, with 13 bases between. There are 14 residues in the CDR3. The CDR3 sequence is CASSRSQVGDTQYF. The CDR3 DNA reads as TGTGCCAGCAGCCGAAGCCAAGTGGGAGATACGCAGTATTTT.

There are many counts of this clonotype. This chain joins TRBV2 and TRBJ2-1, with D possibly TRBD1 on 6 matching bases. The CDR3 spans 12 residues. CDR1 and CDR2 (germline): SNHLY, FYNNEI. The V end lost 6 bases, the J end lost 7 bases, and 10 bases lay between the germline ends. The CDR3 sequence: CASSVDRNEQFF. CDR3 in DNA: TGTGCCAGCAGCGTAGACAGGAATGAGCAGTTCTTC.

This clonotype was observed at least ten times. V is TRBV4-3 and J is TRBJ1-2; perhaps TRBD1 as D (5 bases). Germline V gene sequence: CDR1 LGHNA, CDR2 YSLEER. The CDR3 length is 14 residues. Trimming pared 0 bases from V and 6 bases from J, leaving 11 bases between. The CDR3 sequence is CASSQDQDTHGYTF. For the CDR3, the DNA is TGCGCCAGCAGCCAAGATCAGGACACCCATGGCTACACCTTC.

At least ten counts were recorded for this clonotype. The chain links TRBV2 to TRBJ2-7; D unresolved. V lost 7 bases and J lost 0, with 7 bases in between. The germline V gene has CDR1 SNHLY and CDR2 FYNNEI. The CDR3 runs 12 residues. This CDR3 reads CASKGSSYEQYF. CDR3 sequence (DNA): TGTGCCAGCAAAGGTAGCTCCTACGAGCAGTACTTC.

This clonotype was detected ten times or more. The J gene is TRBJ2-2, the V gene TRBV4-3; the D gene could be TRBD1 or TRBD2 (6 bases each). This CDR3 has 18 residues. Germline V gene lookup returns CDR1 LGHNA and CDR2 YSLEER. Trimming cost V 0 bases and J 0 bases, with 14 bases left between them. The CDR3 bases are TGCGCCAGCAGCCAAGACGTTAGGGGGGACACGAACACCGGGGAGCTGTTTTTT. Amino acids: CASSQDVRGDTNTGELFF.

The CDR3 sequence is CASSPTDTTYNSPLHF. In DNA form, the CDR3 reads TGCGCCAGCAGCCCGACAGATACCACCTATAATTCACCCCTCCACTTT. V is TRBV4-1 and J is TRBJ1-6, with a weak D call TRBD1 (5 bases). Germline V gives CDR1 MGHRA, CDR2 YSYEKL. V was trimmed by 4 bases and J by 2 bases, leaving 12 bases between them. CDR3 length: 16 amino acids.

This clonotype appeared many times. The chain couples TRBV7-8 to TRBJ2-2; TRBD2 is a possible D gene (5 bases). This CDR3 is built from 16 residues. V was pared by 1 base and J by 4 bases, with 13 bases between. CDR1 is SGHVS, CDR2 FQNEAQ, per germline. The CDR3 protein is CASSLGGGLATGELFF. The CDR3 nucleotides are TGTGCCAGCAGCTTAGGTGGCGGGTTGGCCACCGGGGAGCTGTTTTTT.

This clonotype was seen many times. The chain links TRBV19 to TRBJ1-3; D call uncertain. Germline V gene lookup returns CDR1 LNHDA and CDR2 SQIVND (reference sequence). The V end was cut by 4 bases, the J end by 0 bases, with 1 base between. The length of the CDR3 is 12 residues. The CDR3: CASSTSGNTIYF. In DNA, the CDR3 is TGTGCCAGTAGTACCTCTGGAAACACCATATATTTT.

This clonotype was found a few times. The CDR3 spells CASSSGTANTEAFF. CDR3 bases: TGTGCCAGCAGCTCAGGGACAGCGAACACTGAAGCTTTCTTT. The chain uses TRBV7-2 and TRBJ1-1; 7 bases match TRBD1. Germline V gene sequence: CDR1 SGHTA, CDR2 FQGNSA. This CDR3 spans 14 amino acids. V shed 4 bases and J 1 base; nucleotides not matched to a gene: 3.